This TCR beta chain was documented in a study of blood T cell repertoires in COVID-19. In the study overall: Samples came from the United States, Italy and Spain, spanning acute and convalescent COVID-19. T cells, B-cell-depleted T cells, or PBMCs supplied cDNA or gDNA.

With 3 bases removed from V and 3 bases from J, the gap between germline ends came to 15 bases. CDR1 and CDR2 from the germline V gene are GTSNPN and SVGIG (reference sequence). This CDR3 comprises 14 residues. Profiling relied on immunoSEQ multiplex PCR, and the TCRdb table lists in-frame clones only, not all of them. Here the sample spans roughly 350,000 clones, over 75% being singletons. A Seattle source enrolled patients during active infection and followed them longitudinally. The TCR sequence derives from a woman in her 30s with COVID-19, enrolled during active disease. The chain has TRBV30 and TRBJ2-7, with D possibly matching TRBD1 (5 bases). The sample taken for sequencing was peripheral blood. The CDR3 DNA is TGTGCCTGGAGGAAGGGGCAGGCGTACTACGAGCAGTACTTC. As protein: CAWRKGQAYYEQYF. Supplemented by reference TRBV30 and TRBJ2-7, the full variable domain reads SQTIHQWPATLVQPVGSPLSLECTVEGTSNPNLYWYRQAAGRGLQLLFYSVGIGQISSEVPQNLSASRPQDRQFILSSKKLLLSDSGFYLCAWRKGQAYYEQYFGPGTRLTVT.